This T cell receptor (beta chain) was observed in a study of blood T cell repertoires in COVID-19. Background on the study: Nucleic acid was either cDNA or gDNA, and it came from T cells, B-cell-depleted T cells, or PBMCs.

The CDR3 consists of 13 residues. V was shortened by 0 bases and J by 7 bases, with 9 bases between the two germline ends. Germline lookup yields CDR1 LNHDA and CDR2 SQIVND (reference sequence). Those who participated ranged in age from about 18 to 89 years and resided in 20 to 30 US areas. Each participant's cohort was designated according to participant-reported clinical history. This clone is a singleton in its sample. Clones were read by immunoSEQ multiplex PCR, and TCRdb kept only the in-frame ones, dropping some. This table holds 200,000 to 250,000 clones, 80% to 85% found once. The sample consisted of PBMCs or T cells enriched from blood (not recorded which). The receptor was derived from a woman in her thirties or forties who had recovered from COVID-19. The chain joins TRBV19 to TRBJ1-1; weak D call: TRBD1 (5 bases). CDR3: CASSIDLGGEAFF. DNA for the CDR3: TGTGCCAGTAGTATAGATCTGGGGGGTGAAGCTTTCTTT.